The rows below give T cell receptor beta chains drawn from one sample of a study of post-analysis software for immune sequencing data. TCRdb re-analysed the PCR reads in MiXCR, keeping a single row per CDR3 protein. The table includes hundreds of thousands of distinct CDR3 sequences, about 40% detected once. The specimen sequenced was blood. Receptor source: a girl between 5 and 17 years old with multiple sclerosis. Both conserved end residues are part of each CDR3. A D gene is named only where the DNA matches it firmly. Not all rows give a size; the values are once, few, many and, for expanded clones, a class.

CDR3aa	CDR3nt	abundance	d_gene	v_gene	j_gene
CAGGSGANVLTF	TGTGCAGGGGGCTCTGGGGCCAACGTCCTGACTTTC	few	NA	TRBV6-5	TRBJ2-6
CASRQDGYNEQFF	TGTGCCAGCAGACAGGATGGCTACAATGAGCAGTTCTTC	few	NA	TRBV2	TRBJ2-1
CASSQFGGDTEAFF	TGTGCCAGCAGCCAGTTCGGGGGGGACACTGAAGCTTTCTTT	many	NA	TRBV4-2	TRBJ1-1
CSVERGGREQYF	TGCAGCGTTGAAAGGGGGGGCCGGGAGCAGTACTTC	once	NA	TRBV29-1	TRBJ2-5
CASSSTVSDYGYTF	TGTGCCAGCAGCAGCACAGTGTCTGACTATGGCTACACCTTC	NA	NA	TRBV7-2	TRBJ1-2
CATRAEGTEAFF	TGTGCCACAAGGGCGGAGGGCACTGAAGCTTTCTTT	few	NA	TRBV24-1	TRBJ1-1
CASSPAGRGDTEAFF	TGCGCCAGCAGCCCGGCGGGGCGGGGGGACACTGAAGCTTTCTTT	NA	NA	TRBV5-1	TRBJ1-1
CAISPGTGTNQGYGYTF	TGTGCCATCAGTCCCGGGACAGGGACAAATCAGGGCTATGGCTACACCTTC	few	TRBD1	TRBV10-3	TRBJ1-2
CASSEEQNSNQPQHF	TGTGCCAGCAGTGAAGAGCAGAATAGCAATCAGCCCCAGCATTTT	few	NA	TRBV25-1	TRBJ1-5
CASSRNEETQYF	TGTGCCAGCAGTCGGAACGAAGAGACCCAGTACTTC	NA	NA	TRBV7-2	TRBJ2-5
CASSVDTGFQETQYF	TGTGCCAGCAGCGTAGATACAGGGTTTCAAGAGACCCAGTACTTC	few	NA	TRBV9	TRBJ2-5
CASSLRGGGEQFF	TGTGCCAGCAGTTTACGGGGGGGCGGTGAGCAGTTCTTC	many	TRBD2	TRBV12-3/TRBV12-4	TRBJ2-1
CASTRLLGHEQYF	TGTGCCAGCACTAGACTCCTCGGGCACGAGCAGTACTTC	few	NA	TRBV12-3/TRBV12-4	TRBJ2-7
CASSLSQEARNYGYTF	TGTGCCAGTAGCCTTTCACAGGAGGCCCGTAACTATGGCTACACCTTC	once	NA	TRBV6-6	TRBJ1-2
CASSLEQREFGGELFF	TGTGCCAGCAGTTTAGAACAGCGGGAGTTCGGCGGGGAGCTGTTTTTT	NA	TRBD2	TRBV12-3/TRBV12-4	TRBJ2-2
CASSLNRGETQYF	TGTGCCAGCAGTTTAAACAGGGGAGAGACCCAGTACTTC	many	TRBD1	TRBV12-3/TRBV12-4	TRBJ2-5
CAWSGRDVLTF	TGTGCCTGGAGCGGGCGCGACGTCCTGACTTTC	many	NA	TRBV30	TRBJ2-6
CASSGGRFDGYTF	TGTGCCAGCAGCGGGGGGCGCTTTGACGGCTACACCTTC	many	NA	TRBV6-1	TRBJ1-2
CSVGASGRGSDTQYF	TGCAGTGTCGGGGCTAGCGGACGGGGCTCAGATACGCAGTATTTT	many	TRBD2	TRBV20-1	TRBJ2-3
CASTLGGQASGELFF	TGTGCCAGCACCCTAGGAGGGCAGGCGAGCGGGGAGCTGTTTTTT	few	NA	TRBV12-3/TRBV12-4	TRBJ2-2
CSARALRLAGEQFF	TGCAGTGCTAGAGCCCTCAGACTAGCTGGTGAGCAGTTCTTC	NA	TRBD2	TRBV20-1	TRBJ2-1
CASRVKTGTSGVRPYEQFF	TGTGCCAGCAGAGTTAAGACGGGGACTAGCGGGGTACGGCCTTATGAGCAGTTCTTC	many	TRBD2	TRBV6-1	TRBJ2-1
CASTHGAGSNYGYTF	TGTGCCAGCACCCATGGGGCGGGGTCTAACTATGGCTACACCTTC	NA	NA	TRBV28	TRBJ1-2
CASRDSGRAEAFF	TGTGCCAGCAGGGACTCGGGGAGAGCAGAAGCTTTCTTT	NA	NA	TRBV6-4	TRBJ1-1
CASRTFSLNTEAFF	TGTGCCAGCAGGACCTTCTCCCTGAACACTGAAGCTTTCTTT	NA	NA	TRBV2	TRBJ1-1
CSVAGRNSYEQYF	TGCAGCGTTGCCGGGCGCAATTCCTACGAGCAGTACTTC	NA	NA	TRBV29-1	TRBJ2-7
CASSDSLGNQPQHF	TGTGCCAGCAGTGACAGTTTGGGCAATCAGCCCCAGCATTTT	many	NA	TRBV6-1	TRBJ1-5
CASSLDPGNTDTQYF	TGCGCCAGCAGCTTGGATCCAGGAAACACAGATACGCAGTATTTT	many	NA	TRBV5-1	TRBJ2-3
CASTPKGDTGELFF	TGTGCCAGCACCCCCAAGGGGGACACCGGGGAGCTGTTTTTT	NA	NA	TRBV2	TRBJ2-2
CASRIAGSNQPQHF	TGTGCCAGCAGGATTGCGGGGAGCAATCAGCCCCAGCATTTT	NA	NA	TRBV28	TRBJ1-5
CSVTPQVAGSSYNEQFF	TGCAGCGTAACTCCCCAGGTAGCGGGCAGCTCCTACAATGAGCAGTTCTTC	NA	TRBD2	TRBV29-1	TRBJ2-1
CASSRTGYEQYF	TGTGCCAGCAGCCGGACCGGATACGAGCAGTACTTC	once	NA	TRBV7-2	TRBJ2-7
CSAEWGGNEKLFF	TGCAGTGCGGAGTGGGGGGGGAATGAAAAACTGTTTTTT	NA	NA	TRBV20-1	TRBJ1-4
CASRYTDTQYF	TGTGCCAGCCGGTACACAGATACGCAGTATTTT	NA	NA	TRBV25-1	TRBJ2-3
CASTDSQETQYF	TGTGCCAGCACCGACAGTCAAGAGACCCAGTACTTC	once	NA	TRBV6-2/TRBV6-3	TRBJ2-5
CASSEPGAANYGYTF	TGCGCCAGCAGCGAACCGGGGGCAGCTAACTATGGCTACACCTTC	NA	NA	TRBV4-1	TRBJ1-2
CATSRDNRPDTDTQYF	TGTGCCACCAGCAGAGATAACAGGCCGGACACAGATACGCAGTATTTT	NA	NA	TRBV15	TRBJ2-3
CASSRLAGGTDTQYF	TGTGCCAGCAGCCGACTAGCGGGGGGCACAGATACGCAGTATTTT	NA	TRBD2	TRBV3-1	TRBJ2-3
CSVQRPLTDTQYF	TGCAGCGTTCAACGGCCCCTCACAGATACGCAGTATTTT	many	NA	TRBV29-1	TRBJ2-3
CASSSDRVAEAFF	TGTGCCAGCAGTTCGGACAGGGTCGCTGAAGCTTTCTTT	NA	TRBD1	TRBV12-3/TRBV12-4	TRBJ1-1
CASSYSSRKLAKSIQYF	TGTGCCAGCAGTTACTCATCCAGGAAACTAGCCAAAAGCATTCAGTACTTC	NA	NA	TRBV6-2/TRBV6-3	TRBJ2-4
CASSQGSGAAGELFF	TGTGCCAGCAGCCAAGGATCTGGGGCAGCCGGGGAGCTGTTTTTT	NA	NA	TRBV3-1	TRBJ2-2
CASSERQLNTEAFF	TGTGCCAGCAGTGAACGACAGTTGAACACTGAAGCTTTCTTT	few	NA	TRBV6-5	TRBJ1-1
CSAQPKGNTEAFF	TGCAGCGCTCAACCGAAGGGGAACACTGAAGCTTTCTTT	many	NA	TRBV29-1	TRBJ1-1
CASSESGGGYTF	TGTGCCAGCAGTGAATCCGGAGGGGGCTACACCTTC	many	NA	TRBV25-1	TRBJ1-2
CASSPLAGEGTQYF	TGTGCCAGCAGCCCACTAGCGGGAGAGGGGACCCAGTACTTC	once	TRBD2	TRBV3-1	TRBJ2-5
CATSDSGQSPVYGYTF	TGTGCCACCAGTGACTCAGGACAGTCTCCTGTTTATGGCTACACCTTC	many	NA	TRBV24-1	TRBJ1-2
CSVLDTQYF	TGCAGTGTTTTAGATACGCAGTATTTT	NA	NA	TRBV20-1	TRBJ2-3
CASSYDGDRTEAFF	TGTGCCAGCAGTTACGACGGGGATCGCACTGAAGCTTTCTTT	few	NA	TRBV6-2/TRBV6-3	TRBJ1-1